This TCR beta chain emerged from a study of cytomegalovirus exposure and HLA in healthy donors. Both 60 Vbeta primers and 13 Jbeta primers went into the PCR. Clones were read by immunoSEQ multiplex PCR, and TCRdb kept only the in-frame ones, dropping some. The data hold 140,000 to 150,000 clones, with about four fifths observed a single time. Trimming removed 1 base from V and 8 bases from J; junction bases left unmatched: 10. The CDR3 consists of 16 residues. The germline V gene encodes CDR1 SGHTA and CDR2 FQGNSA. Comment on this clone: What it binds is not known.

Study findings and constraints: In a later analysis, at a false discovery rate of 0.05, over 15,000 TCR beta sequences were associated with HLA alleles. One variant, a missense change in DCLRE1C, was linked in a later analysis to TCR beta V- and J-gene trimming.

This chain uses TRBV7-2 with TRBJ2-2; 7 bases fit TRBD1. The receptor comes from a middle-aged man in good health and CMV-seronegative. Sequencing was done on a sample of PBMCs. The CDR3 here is CASSLVTGGQVGELFF. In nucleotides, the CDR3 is TGTGCCAGCAGCTTAGTAACGGGTGGACAGGTTGGGGAGCTGTTTTTT. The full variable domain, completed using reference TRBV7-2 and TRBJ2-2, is GAGVSQSPSNKVTEKGKDVELRCDPISGHTALYWYRQSLGQGLEFLIYFQGNSAPDKSGLPSDRFSAERTGGSVSTLTIQRTQQEDSAVYLCASSLVTGGQVGELFFGEGSRLTVL.